These T cell receptor beta chains were read from a single sample in a study of identical twins. TCRdb ran MiXCR on the 5' RACE reads and lists one entry per CDR3 protein. Found here are 500,000 to 550,000 distinct CDR3 sequences, around 20% of them singletons; the top ten hold around 1%. These sequences were also reported in another study, on T cells expressing NK-cell markers.

Sequenced input: CD4+ T cells sorted from blood. These receptors all come from a woman under 30 in good health. CDR3s include the opening cysteine and the closing phenylalanine or tryptophan. The D gene is left open where the match is weak. Size tells how often a clone was seen (once, few, many) or the class of an expanded clone, and some rows leave it out.

j_call	d_call	clone_size	v_call	cdr3_nt	cdr3_aa
TRBJ2-1	NA	few	TRBV6-5	TGTGCCAGCAGTTACTTGGGGCACAATGAGCAGTTCTTC	CASSYLGHNEQFF
TRBJ2-3	NA	NA	TRBV18	TGTGCCAGCTCACCACAGATAACAGATACGCAGTATTTT	CASSPQITDTQYF
TRBJ2-2	TRBD1	NA	TRBV7-9	TGTGCCAGCAACGAACGGGGACAGGGTTATAACGGGGAGCTGTTTTTT	CASNERGQGYNGELFF
TRBJ2-5	TRBD1	many	TRBV29-1	TGCAGCGTTGAAGAACAGGGGGTGAGGACCCAGTACTTC	CSVEEQGVRTQYF
TRBJ1-1	NA	NA	TRBV4-1	TGCGCCAGCAGCCAGCATACACAGGGTAAAGCTTTCTTT	CASSQHTQGKAFF
TRBJ2-3	NA	few	TRBV20-1	TGCAGTGCCAGTAGTAGTAATACGCAGTATTTT	CSASSSNTQYF
TRBJ2-2	TRBD2	NA	TRBV7-8	TGTGCCAGCAGCCGGGGGCCCGGACTAGCGATTACGAACACCGGGGAGCTGTTTTTT	CASSRGPGLAITNTGELFF
TRBJ2-3	NA	NA	TRBV10-1	TGCGCCAGCAGTGACCTACTGGGCCGGGGCACAGATACGCAGTATTTT	CASSDLLGRGTDTQYF
TRBJ2-1	NA	NA	TRBV5-5	TGTGCCAGCAGCTTAACCCCTAGTGTGCCCTACAATGAGCAGTTCTTC	CASSLTPSVPYNEQFF
TRBJ1-1	NA	NA	TRBV12-5	TGTGCTAGTGGTTTATTGGGCATTCCTTTCTTT	CASGLLGIPFF
TRBJ2-3	NA	few	TRBV27	TGTGCCAGCAGGTCTCCTATAAGGGCAGATACGCAGTATTTT	CASRSPIRADTQYF
TRBJ2-5	NA	few	TRBV5-1	TGCGCCAGCAGATCCAGGCCTCAAGAGACCCAGTACTTC	CASRSRPQETQYF
TRBJ1-1	NA	NA	TRBV29-1	TGCAGCGAGCAAACAGGGTCGTTGGGCACTGAAGCTTTCTTT	CSEQTGSLGTEAFF
TRBJ2-2	NA	few	TRBV4-3	TGCGCCAGCAGCCAAGATCGGGCCGGGGAGCTGTTTTTT	CASSQDRAGELFF
TRBJ2-1	NA	few	TRBV12-3/TRBV12-4	TGTGCCAGCAGCCCAACCCGTACTTCCTACAATGAGCAGTTCTTC	CASSPTRTSYNEQFF
TRBJ2-7	NA	many	TRBV7-8	TGTGCCAGCGTAACAGGCCCCCTTAACTACGAGCAGTACTTC	CASVTGPLNYEQYF
TRBJ2-7	NA	few	TRBV20-1	TGCAGTGCTAGATACCAGGGGGGGGACGAGCAGTACTTC	CSARYQGGDEQYF
TRBJ2-1	TRBD1	NA	TRBV30	TGTGCCTGGGCCGGGACAGGTTTAAGTAATGAGCAGTTCTTC	CAWAGTGLSNEQFF
TRBJ2-7	NA	NA	TRBV5-1	TGCGCCAGCAGCTTAAAAGACAGCTCCGACTACGAGCAGTACTTC	CASSLKDSSDYEQYF
TRBJ1-1	TRBD1	few	TRBV6-5	TGTGCCAGCAGTTACTCGAACTCGGGACAGGGACGTTTCTTT	CASSYSNSGQGRFF
TRBJ2-3	TRBD2	many	TRBV4-3	TGCGCCAGCAGCCTACTAGCGGGAGGGTCAGATACGCAGTATTTT	CASSLLAGGSDTQYF
TRBJ2-7	TRBD2	NA	TRBV4-1	TGCGCCAGCAGCCAAGTCACTAGCGGGAGGCGCGAGCAGTACTTC	CASSQVTSGRREQYF
TRBJ1-1	NA	NA	TRBV29-1	TGCAGCGGGTGGTACAGGTCCCCGAACACTGAAGCTTTCTTT	CSGWYRSPNTEAFF
TRBJ2-7	NA	many	TRBV7-9	TGTGCCAGCAGCTTATCCACCCTCGAGCAGTACTTC	CASSLSTLEQYF
TRBJ2-7	TRBD1	NA	TRBV7-9	TGTGCCAGCAGCTTCACACAGGGGTCCGAGCAGTACTTC	CASSFTQGSEQYF
TRBJ1-3	NA	NA	TRBV12-3/TRBV12-4	TGTGCCAGCAAACCCTTTCGAAACACCATATATTTT	CASKPFRNTIYF
TRBJ1-6	NA	many	TRBV6-5	TGTGCCAGCAGTTACTTTTTGGGGGCGCATAATAATTCACCCCTCCACTTT	CASSYFLGAHNNSPLHF
TRBJ2-1	NA	NA	TRBV25-1	TGTGCCAGCAGTGAAGTTGCCAGGGCCAAGCAGTTCTTC	CASSEVARAKQFF
TRBJ2-1	TRBD2	NA	TRBV20-1	TGCAGTGCTAGGCTCCTACTAGCGGAAATCCACAATGAGCAGTTCTTC	CSARLLLAEIHNEQFF
TRBJ1-6	NA	many	TRBV12-3/TRBV12-4	TGTGCCAGCAGTTTATTCCTTGGGAATTCACCCCTCCACTTT	CASSLFLGNSPLHF
TRBJ2-1	NA	NA	TRBV6-1	TGTGCCAGCAGAACTATGCCTATGGAGAAGCAGTTCTTC	CASRTMPMEKQFF
TRBJ2-7	TRBD2	NA	TRBV18	TGTGCCAGCTCACCCAAACCTCCGGGACTAGCATTCGCCGAGCAGTACTTC	CASSPKPPGLAFAEQYF
TRBJ2-2	TRBD2	NA	TRBV7-2	TGTGCCAGCAGCTTAGAACTAGCGCGGGGGGAGCTGTTTTTT	CASSLELARGELFF
TRBJ1-2	NA	NA	TRBV6-1	TGTGCCAGCAGTGCCACCAGGGGTTATGGCTACACCTTC	CASSATRGYGYTF
TRBJ2-1	TRBD2	few	TRBV12-3/TRBV12-4	TGTGCCAGCAGTCTGGGGACTAGCGGGAGGGGAAGGAATGAGCAGTTCTTC	CASSLGTSGRGRNEQFF
TRBJ1-2	NA	NA	TRBV11-3	TGTGCCAGCAGCCCGGGGGGTTTCTATGGCTACACCTTC	CASSPGGFYGYTF
TRBJ1-1	NA	NA	TRBV18	TGTGCCAGCTCACCAGGGTCGCCAGCCACTGAAGCTTTCTTT	CASSPGSPATEAFF
TRBJ2-3	NA	NA	TRBV12-3/TRBV12-4	TGTGCCAGCAGTCTGTGGGGGCCCACAGATACGCAGTATTTT	CASSLWGPTDTQYF
TRBJ2-3	NA	NA	TRBV9	TGTGCCAGCAGCGTAGAAGTGGGGGGAAACACAGATACGCAGTATTTT	CASSVEVGGNTDTQYF
TRBJ2-1	TRBD2	NA	TRBV7-2	TGTGCCAGCAGCTGGGGAGGGTTTGCATCCGATGAGCAGTTCTTC	CASSWGGFASDEQFF